These T cell receptor beta chains were read from a single sample in a study of blood T cell repertoires in COVID-19. The assay was immunoSEQ multiplex PCR, and TCRdb's table has in-frame clones only and misses some. The sample carries hundreds of thousands of clones, approximately 91% recorded once. Sequencing input: peripheral blood. All receptors derive from a woman aged 25 to 45 with COVID-19, enrolled during active disease. Both conserved end residues are part of each CDR3. A D gene is named only where the DNA matches it firmly. Where a row states a size, it is once, few, many or the class of an expanded clone; other rows omit it.

TRBD1	TRBJ2-5	TRBV5-1	16	NA	CASSSGTGPYQETQYF	TGCGCCAGCAGCTCTGGGACAGGCCCTTACCAAGAGACCCAGTACTTC
NA	TRBJ2-3	TRBV2	15	NA	CASGWESPSTDTQYF	TGTGCCAGCGGGTGGGAGTCCCCAAGCACAGATACGCAGTATTTT
NA	TRBJ1-1	TRBV30	13	NA	CAWKAGAYTEAFF	TGTGCCTGGAAGGCAGGGGCTTACACTGAAGCTTTCTTT
TRBD1	TRBJ1-4	TRBV28	16	NA	CASSSSLRGVHEKLFF	TGTGCCAGCAGCTCCTCCCTCAGGGGGGTTCATGAAAAACTGTTTTTT
NA	TRBJ2-3	TRBV10-2	17	NA	CASSESRLATRTDTQYF	TGCGCCAGCAGTGAGTCGAGGCTAGCGACCCGCACAGATACGCAGTATTTT
TRBD1	TRBJ1-5	TRBV10-3	15	NA	CAISESGTGVQPQHF	TGTGCCATCAGTGAGTCCGGGACAGGGGTTCAGCCCCAGCATTTT
TRBD2	TRBJ2-7	TRBV6-5	16	NA	CASSYSGLAGAYEQYF	TGTGCCAGCAGTTACTCCGGACTAGCGGGAGCCTACGAGCAGTACTTC
NA	TRBJ1-1	TRBV4-1	15	NA	CASSEISITGREAFF	TGCGCCAGCAGCGAAATATCCATTACAGGGCGAGAAGCTTTCTTT
TRBD1	TRBJ2-7	TRBV28	16	NA	CASSIYGTGHLYEQYF	TGTGCCAGCAGTATCTACGGGACAGGGCACCTCTACGAGCAGTACTTC
NA	TRBJ1-3	TRBV5-1	13	NA	CASSQGQGNTIYF	TGCGCCAGCAGCCAAGGACAGGGAAACACCATATATTTT
NA	TRBJ1-2	TRBV5-1	14	NA	CASSPDSENYGYTF	TGCGCCAGCAGCCCGGACAGCGAAAACTATGGCTACACCTTC
NA	TRBJ2-7	TRBV12-5	15	NA	CASGLGSARSYEQYF	TGTGCTAGTGGTTTAGGTAGCGCGAGGTCCTACGAGCAGTACTTC
NA	TRBJ1-4	TRBV6-2/TRBV6-3	14	NA	CASSYVQGNEKLFF	TGTGCCAGCAGTTACGTTCAGGGGAATGAAAAACTGTTTTTT
TRBD1	TRBJ2-7	TRBV24-1	15	NA	CATSDRTGGSYEQYF	TGTGCCACCAGTGATCGGACAGGGGGCTCCTACGAGCAGTACTTC
TRBD1	TRBJ1-3	TRBV5-1	15	NA	CASRVDRGSGNTIYF	TGCGCCAGCCGCGTCGACAGGGGCTCTGGAAACACCATATATTTT
TRBD1	TRBJ2-3	TRBV5-5	17	NA	CASSLAIGQGAADTQYF	TGTGCCAGCAGCTTGGCCATCGGGCAGGGGGCTGCAGATACGCAGTATTTT
TRBD1	TRBJ2-7	TRBV7-2	13	NA	CASSRQGSHEQYF	TGTGCCAGCAGCCGACAGGGATCCCACGAGCAGTACTTC
NA	TRBJ2-5	TRBV7-6	17	NA	CASSFAILGAPGETQYF	TGTGCCAGCAGCTTTGCCATCTTGGGAGCCCCCGGAGAGACCCAGTACTTC
NA	TRBJ2-3	TRBV7-2	12	NA	CASRGDTDTQYF	TGTGCCAGCAGAGGGGACACAGATACGCAGTATTTT
TRBD1	TRBJ1-1	TRBV19	15	NA	CASSMGAGGGTEAFF	TGTGCCAGTAGTATGGGAGCAGGGGGAGGCACTGAAGCTTTCTTT
TRBD1	TRBJ2-3	TRBV9	16	NA	CASSPGTDLFTDTQYF	TGTGCCAGCAGCCCTGGGACAGACCTTTTCACAGATACGCAGTATTTT
NA	TRBJ2-5	TRBV2	15	NA	CASSEPDFRTKTQYF	TGTGCCAGCAGTGAACCGGACTTCAGGACGAAGACCCAGTACTTC
NA	TRBJ1-1	TRBV10-1	13	NA	CASTPNPNTEAFF	TGCGCCAGCACCCCTAACCCGAACACTGAAGCTTTCTTT
TRBD1	TRBJ1-5	TRBV7-3	17	few	CASSHTGTGDGNQPQHF	TGTGCCAGCAGCCATACCGGGACAGGGGATGGCAATCAGCCCCAGCATTTT
NA	TRBJ2-7	TRBV7-8	13	once	CASSINWEYEQYF	TGTGCCAGCAGTATAAACTGGGAGTACGAGCAGTACTTC
TRBD1	TRBJ1-1	TRBV7-2	14	NA	CASSFNRGNTEAFF	TGTGCCAGCAGCTTTAACAGGGGAAACACTGAAGCTTTCTTT
NA	TRBJ2-3	TRBV30	13	NA	CAWSLSLTDTQYF	TGTGCCTGGAGTTTGTCTCTCACAGATACGCAGTATTTT
NA	TRBJ1-2	TRBV20-1	11	few	CSASGSYGYTF	TGCAGTGCTAGTGGCAGTTATGGCTACACCTTC
NA	TRBJ1-1	TRBV21-1	18	once	CASSRKQGQATRNTEAFF	TGTGCCAGCAGCCGAAAGCAGGGCCAAGCGACAAGGAACACTGAAGCTTTCTTT
TRBD1	TRBJ1-1	TRBV6-2/TRBV6-3	16	once	CASSYWGQGPRTEAFF	TGTGCCAGCAGTTACTGGGGACAGGGGCCTCGCACTGAAGCTTTCTTT
NA	TRBJ2-7	TRBV5-1	14	NA	CASSLEAGTYEQYF	TGCGCCAGCAGCTTGGAGGCAGGTACCTACGAGCAGTACTTC
TRBD2	TRBJ2-3	TRBV2	15	NA	CASTGGLAVTDTQYF	TGTGCCAGCACGGGGGGACTAGCGGTCACAGATACGCAGTATTTT
NA	TRBJ2-1	TRBV9	13	NA	CASSGGDVNEQFF	TGTGCCAGCAGCGGGGGGGACGTAAATGAGCAGTTCTTC
TRBD2	TRBJ2-3	TRBV18	17	once	CASSPSGTSGSTDTQYF	TGTGCCAGCTCACCATCCGGGACTAGCGGGAGCACAGATACGCAGTATTTT
NA	TRBJ2-7	TRBV25-1	14	NA	CASQNFGQNNEQYF	TGTGCCAGCCAAAACTTTGGGCAGAACAACGAGCAGTACTTC
NA	TRBJ2-7	TRBV5-4	12	NA	CASSRDTYEQYF	TGTGCCAGCAGCCGGGATACCTACGAGCAGTACTTC
TRBD2	TRBJ2-1	TRBV7-9	15	NA	CASSPGLAVFREQFF	TGTGCCAGCAGCCCGGGACTAGCGGTTTTCCGGGAGCAGTTCTTC
NA	TRBJ2-5	TRBV6-1	15	NA	CASSEASGGQETQYF	TGTGCCAGCAGTGAAGCCTCGGGTGGGCAAGAGACCCAGTACTTC
TRBD1	TRBJ1-4	TRBV19	13	NA	CASNQQGSEKLFF	TGTGCCAGTAACCAACAGGGGAGCGAAAAACTGTTTTTT
TRBD1	TRBJ1-2	TRBV30	14	NA	CAWSSGTGHYGYTF	TGTGCCTGGAGCTCCGGGACAGGGCACTATGGCTACACCTTC
TRBD1	TRBJ2-7	TRBV29-1	13	once	CSVVWTGTYEQYF	TGCAGCGTTGTGTGGACAGGAACCTACGAGCAGTACTTC
TRBD2	TRBJ2-7	TRBV10-3	11	NA	CATRGGYEQYF	TGTGCCACCCGGGGGGGCTACGAGCAGTACTTC
TRBD2	TRBJ2-2	TRBV7-9	16	NA	CASSSGGAGEVGELFF	TGTGCCAGCAGCTCGGGGGGAGCGGGAGAAGTCGGGGAGCTGTTTTTT
NA	TRBJ1-2	TRBV6-1	17	NA	CASSDSSTEEFLLGYTF	TGTGCCAGCAGTGACAGCTCGACAGAGGAATTCCTTCTGGGCTACACCTTC
TRBD1	TRBJ1-2	TRBV4-1	17	NA	CASSQTRTGGINYGYTF	TGCGCCAGCAGCCAAACCCGGACAGGGGGCATTAACTATGGCTACACCTTC
NA	TRBJ1-3	TRBV10-3	15	NA	CAISAQTGSGNTIYF	TGTGCCATCAGTGCCCAGACAGGCTCTGGAAACACCATATATTTT